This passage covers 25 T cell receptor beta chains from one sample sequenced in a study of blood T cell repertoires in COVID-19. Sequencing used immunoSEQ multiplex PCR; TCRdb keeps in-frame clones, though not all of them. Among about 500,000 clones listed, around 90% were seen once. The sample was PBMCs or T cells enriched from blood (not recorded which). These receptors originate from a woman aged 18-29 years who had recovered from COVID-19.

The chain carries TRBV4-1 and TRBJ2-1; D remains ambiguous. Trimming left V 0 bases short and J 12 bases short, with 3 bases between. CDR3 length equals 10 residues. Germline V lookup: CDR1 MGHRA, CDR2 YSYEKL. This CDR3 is CASSQERQFF. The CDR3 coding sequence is TGCGCCAGCAGCCAAGAGAGGCAGTTCTTC.

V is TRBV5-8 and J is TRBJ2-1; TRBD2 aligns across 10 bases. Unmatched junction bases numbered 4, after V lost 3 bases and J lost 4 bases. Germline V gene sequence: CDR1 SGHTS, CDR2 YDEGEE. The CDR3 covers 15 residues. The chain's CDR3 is CASSSLAGLYNEQFF. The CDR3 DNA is TGTGCCAGCAGCTCACTAGCGGGGCTGTACAATGAGCAGTTCTTC.

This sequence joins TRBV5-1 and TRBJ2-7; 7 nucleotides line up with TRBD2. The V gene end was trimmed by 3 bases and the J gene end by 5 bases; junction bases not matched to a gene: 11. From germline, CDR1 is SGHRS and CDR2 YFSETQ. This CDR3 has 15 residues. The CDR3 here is CASSSEGTIDHEQYF. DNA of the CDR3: TGCGCCAGCAGCTCAGAGGGGACTATAGACCACGAGCAGTACTTC.

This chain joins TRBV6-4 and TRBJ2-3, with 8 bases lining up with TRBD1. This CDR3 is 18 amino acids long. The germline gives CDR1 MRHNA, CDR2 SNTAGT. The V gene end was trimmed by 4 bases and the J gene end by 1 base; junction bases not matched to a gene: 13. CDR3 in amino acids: CASSAETGDDGGTDTQYF. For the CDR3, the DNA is TGTGCCAGCAGTGCGGAGACAGGGGATGATGGGGGCACAGATACGCAGTATTTT.

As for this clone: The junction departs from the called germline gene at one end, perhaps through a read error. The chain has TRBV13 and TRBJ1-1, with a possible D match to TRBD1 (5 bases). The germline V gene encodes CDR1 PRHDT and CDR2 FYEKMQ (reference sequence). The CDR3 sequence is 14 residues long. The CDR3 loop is CASSLEGVNTEAFF. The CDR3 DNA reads TGTGCCAGCAGCTTAGAAGGGGTGAATACTGAAGCTTTCTTT.

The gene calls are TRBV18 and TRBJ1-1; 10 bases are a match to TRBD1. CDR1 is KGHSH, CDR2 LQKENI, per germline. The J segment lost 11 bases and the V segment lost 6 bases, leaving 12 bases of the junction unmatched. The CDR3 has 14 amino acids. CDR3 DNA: TGTGCCAGCTCCCGGGACAGGGGCGCCCTGTCTGCTTTCTTT. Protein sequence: CASSRDRGALSAFF.

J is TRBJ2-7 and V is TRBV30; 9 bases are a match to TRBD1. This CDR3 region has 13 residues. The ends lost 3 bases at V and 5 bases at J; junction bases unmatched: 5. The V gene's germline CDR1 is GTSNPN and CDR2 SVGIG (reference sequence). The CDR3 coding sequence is TGTGCCTGGAGGGGGGACAGGGTGAACGAGCAGTACTTC. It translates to CAWRGDRVNEQYF.

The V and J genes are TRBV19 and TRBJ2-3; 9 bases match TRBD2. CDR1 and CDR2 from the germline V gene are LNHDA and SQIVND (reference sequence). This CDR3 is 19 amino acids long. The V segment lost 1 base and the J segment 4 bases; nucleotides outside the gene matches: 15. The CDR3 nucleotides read TGTGCCAGTAGTATAGGGTTTGGTGGTGCGGGGGGGCATGCAGATACGCAGTATTTT. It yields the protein CASSIGFGGAGGHADTQYF.

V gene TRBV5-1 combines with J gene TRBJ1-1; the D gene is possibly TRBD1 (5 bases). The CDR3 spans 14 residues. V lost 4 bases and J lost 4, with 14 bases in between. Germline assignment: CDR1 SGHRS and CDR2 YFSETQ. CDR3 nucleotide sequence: TGCGCCAGCAGCCCCAGGGCGGGGGGCACTGAAGCTTTCTTT. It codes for CASSPRAGGTEAFF.

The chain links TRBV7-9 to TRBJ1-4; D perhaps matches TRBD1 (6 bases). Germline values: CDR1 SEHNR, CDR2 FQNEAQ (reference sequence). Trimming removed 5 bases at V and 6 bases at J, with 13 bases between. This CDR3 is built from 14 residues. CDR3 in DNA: TGTGCCAGCAGCCCCAGGGAGGGGGATGAAAAACTGTTTTTT. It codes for CASSPREGDEKLFF. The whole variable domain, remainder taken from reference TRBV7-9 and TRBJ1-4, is DTGVSQNPRHKITKRGQNVTFRCDPISEHNRLYWYRQTLGQGPEFLTYFQNEAQLEKSRLLSDRFSAERPKGSFSTLEIQRTEQGDSAMYLCASSPREGDEKLFFGSGTQLSVL.

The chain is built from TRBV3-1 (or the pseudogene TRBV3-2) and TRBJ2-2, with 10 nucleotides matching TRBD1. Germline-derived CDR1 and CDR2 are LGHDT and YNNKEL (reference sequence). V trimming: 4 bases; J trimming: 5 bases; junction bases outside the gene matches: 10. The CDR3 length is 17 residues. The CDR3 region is CASSRTRTGGGTGELFF. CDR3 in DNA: TGTGCCAGCAGCCGGACGAGGACAGGGGGTGGTACCGGGGAGCTGTTTTTT.

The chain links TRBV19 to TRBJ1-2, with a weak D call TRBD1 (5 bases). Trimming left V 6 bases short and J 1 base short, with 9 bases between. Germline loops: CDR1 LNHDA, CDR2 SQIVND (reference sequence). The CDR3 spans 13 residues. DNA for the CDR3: TGTGCCAGTAGCCTACAGGTTAACTATGGCTACACCTTC. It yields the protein CASSLQVNYGYTF.

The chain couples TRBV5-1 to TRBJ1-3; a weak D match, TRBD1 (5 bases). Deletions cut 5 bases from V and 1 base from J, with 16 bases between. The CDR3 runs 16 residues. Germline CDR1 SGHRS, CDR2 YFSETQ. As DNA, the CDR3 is TGCGCCAGCAGAGGGCCGCAGGGAAGGTCTGGAAACACCATATATTTT. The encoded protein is CASRGPQGRSGNTIYF.

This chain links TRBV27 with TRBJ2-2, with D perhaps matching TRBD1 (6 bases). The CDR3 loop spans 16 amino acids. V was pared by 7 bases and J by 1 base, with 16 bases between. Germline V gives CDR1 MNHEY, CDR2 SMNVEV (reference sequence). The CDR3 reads CASTLRTGLNTGELFF. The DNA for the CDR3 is TGTGCCAGCACCCTCCGAACAGGGTTGAACACCGGGGAGCTGTTTTTT.

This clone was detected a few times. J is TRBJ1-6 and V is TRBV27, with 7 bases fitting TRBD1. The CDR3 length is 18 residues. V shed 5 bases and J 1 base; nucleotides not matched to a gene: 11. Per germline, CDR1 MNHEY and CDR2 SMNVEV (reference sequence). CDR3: CASSPVTGSISYNSPLHF. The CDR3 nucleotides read TGTGCCAGCAGTCCCGTGACAGGGTCGATATCCTATAATTCACCCCTCCACTTT.

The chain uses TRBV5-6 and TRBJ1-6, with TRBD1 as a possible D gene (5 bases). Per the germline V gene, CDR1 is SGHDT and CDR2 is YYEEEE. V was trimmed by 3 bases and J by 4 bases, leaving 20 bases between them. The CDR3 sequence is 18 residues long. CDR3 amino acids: CASSWDPTLGGYNSPLHF. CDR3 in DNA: TGTGCCAGCAGCTGGGACCCGACACTGGGGGGTTATAATTCACCCCTCCACTTT.

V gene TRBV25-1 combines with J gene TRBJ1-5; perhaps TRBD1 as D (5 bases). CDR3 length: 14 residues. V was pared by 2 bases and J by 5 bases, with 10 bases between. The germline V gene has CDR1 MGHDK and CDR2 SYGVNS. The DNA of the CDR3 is TGTGCCAGCAGTGAAGGGGGGGGAGATCAGCCCCAGCATTTT. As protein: CASSEGGGDQPQHF.

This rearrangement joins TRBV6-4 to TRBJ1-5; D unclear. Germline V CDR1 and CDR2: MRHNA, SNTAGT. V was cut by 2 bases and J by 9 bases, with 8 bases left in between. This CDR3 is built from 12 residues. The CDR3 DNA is TGTGCCAGCAGTGACGGAGGAGGGCCCCAGCATTTT. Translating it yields CASSDGGGPQHF.

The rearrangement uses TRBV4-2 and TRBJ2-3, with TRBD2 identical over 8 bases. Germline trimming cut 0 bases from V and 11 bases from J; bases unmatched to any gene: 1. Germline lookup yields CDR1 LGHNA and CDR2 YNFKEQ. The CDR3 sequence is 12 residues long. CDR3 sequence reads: CASSQEGTRQYF. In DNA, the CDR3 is TGTGCCAGCAGCCAAGAAGGGACTAGGCAGTATTTT.

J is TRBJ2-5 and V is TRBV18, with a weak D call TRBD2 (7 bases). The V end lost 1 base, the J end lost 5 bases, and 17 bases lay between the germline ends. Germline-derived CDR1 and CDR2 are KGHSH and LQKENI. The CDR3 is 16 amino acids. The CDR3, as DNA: TGTGCCAGCTCACCACAGGGGGGGGCTACTTCGGAGACCCAGTACTTC. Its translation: CASSPQGGATSETQYF.

The CDR3 sequence: CAWSADGGVGNIQYF. The CDR3 DNA reads as TGTGCCTGGAGTGCGGATGGAGGGGTGGGGAACATTCAGTACTTC. The chain employs TRBV30 and TRBJ2-4; perhaps TRBD2 as D (6 bases). V was trimmed by 1 base and J by 7 bases, leaving 17 bases between them. Germline values: CDR1 GTSNPN, CDR2 SVGIG (reference sequence). The CDR3 length is 15 residues.

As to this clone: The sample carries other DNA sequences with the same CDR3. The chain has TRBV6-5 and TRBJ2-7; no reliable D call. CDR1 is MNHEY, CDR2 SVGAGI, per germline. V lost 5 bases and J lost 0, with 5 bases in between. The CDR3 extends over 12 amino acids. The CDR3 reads CASSRGSYEQYF. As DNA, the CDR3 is TGTGCCAGCAGTCGAGGCTCCTACGAGCAGTACTTC.

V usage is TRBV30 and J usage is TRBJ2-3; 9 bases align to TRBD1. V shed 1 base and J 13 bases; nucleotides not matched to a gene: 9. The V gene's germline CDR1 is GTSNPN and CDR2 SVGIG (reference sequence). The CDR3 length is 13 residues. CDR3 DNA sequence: TGTGCCTGGAGTGCAGGTTCCCGGGACAGGGAGTATTTT. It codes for CAWSAGSRDREYF.

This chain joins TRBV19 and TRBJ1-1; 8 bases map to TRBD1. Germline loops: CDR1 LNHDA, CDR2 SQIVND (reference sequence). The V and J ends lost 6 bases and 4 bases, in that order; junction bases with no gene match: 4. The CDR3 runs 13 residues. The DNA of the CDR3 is TGTGCCAGTAGGGACCAGGGGGCCACTGAAGCTTTCTTT. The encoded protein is CASRDQGATEAFF.

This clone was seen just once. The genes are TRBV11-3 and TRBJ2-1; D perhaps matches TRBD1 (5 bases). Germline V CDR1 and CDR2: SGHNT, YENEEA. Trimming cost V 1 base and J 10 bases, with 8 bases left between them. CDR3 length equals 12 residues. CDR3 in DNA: TGTGCCAGCAGCTTAGTAGGGGCGGAGCAGTTCTTC. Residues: CASSLVGAEQFF.